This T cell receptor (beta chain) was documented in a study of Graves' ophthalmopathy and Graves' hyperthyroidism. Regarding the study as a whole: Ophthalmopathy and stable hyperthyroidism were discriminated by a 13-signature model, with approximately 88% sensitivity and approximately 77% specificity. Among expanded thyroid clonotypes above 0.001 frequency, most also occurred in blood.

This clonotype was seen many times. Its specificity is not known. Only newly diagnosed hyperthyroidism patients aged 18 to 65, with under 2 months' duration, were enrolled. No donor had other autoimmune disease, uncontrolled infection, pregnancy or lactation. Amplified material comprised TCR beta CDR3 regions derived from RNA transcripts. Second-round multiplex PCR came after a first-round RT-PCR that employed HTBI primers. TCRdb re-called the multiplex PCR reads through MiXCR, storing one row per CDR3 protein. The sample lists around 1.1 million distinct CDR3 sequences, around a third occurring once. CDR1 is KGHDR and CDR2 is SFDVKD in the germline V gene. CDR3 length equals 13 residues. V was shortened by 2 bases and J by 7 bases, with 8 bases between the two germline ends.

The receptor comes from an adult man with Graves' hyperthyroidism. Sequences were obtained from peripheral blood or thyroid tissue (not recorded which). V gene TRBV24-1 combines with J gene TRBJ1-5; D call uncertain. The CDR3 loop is CATSDSVGQPQHF. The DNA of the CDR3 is TGTGCCACCAGTGATTCGGTTGGGCAGCCCCAGCATTTT.